This T cell receptor beta chain was captured in a study of T cell responses to AZD1222 COVID-19 vaccine. Using immunoSEQ multiplex PCR, the repertoire was profiled, and TCRdb retains in-frame clones only, with some absent. This sample has approximately 60,000 clones, with approximately 85% found just once. Trimming at V came to 0 bases and at J to 8 bases, leaving 7 bases not matched to a gene. The germline gives CDR1 SGHRS, CDR2 YFSETQ. The CDR3 runs to 16 residues. The sequences come from peripheral blood, collected on day 0 of MenACWY control vaccination. This chain joins TRBV5-1 and TRBJ2-1; 11 bases fit TRBD1. The sequence was collected from an adult in good health. The CDR3 nucleotides read TGCGCCAGCAGCTTGGTCCCGGGACAGGGGGGAGATGAGCAGTTCTTC. It encodes CASSLVPGQGGDEQFF. Filled out from reference TRBV5-1 and TRBJ2-1, the complete variable domain reads KAGVTQTPRYLIKTRGQQVTLSCSPISGHRSVSWYQQTPGQGLQFLFEYFSETQRNKGNFPGRFSGRQFSNSRSEMNVSTLELGDSALYLCASSLVPGQGGDEQFFGPGTRLTVL.